A selection of T cell receptor beta chains follows, all from one sample in a study of T cells in Graves' hyperthyroidism and ophthalmopathy. In TCRdb, the multiplex PCR reads were re-called with MiXCR into one record per CDR3 protein. The repertoire has around 700,000 distinct CDR3 sequences, 30% to 40% of them found once; the top ten carry around 31%. The sample comprised blood. These receptors came from a woman aged 35 to 49 with Graves' hyperthyroidism. CDR3s leave out the opening cysteine and the closing phenylalanine or tryptophan. Fields, in order: V gene, CDR3 length, J gene, D gene, CDR3 protein. A D gene is named only where the DNA matches it firmly.

V: TRBV11-2; length: 12; J: TRBJ1-5; D: .; CDR3: ASSLGAVNQPQH
V: TRBV5-1; length: 17; J: TRBJ2-6; D: .; CDR3: ASSLGWQTESSGANVLT
V: TRBV28; length: 11; J: TRBJ2-7; D: .; CDR3: ASNPRNSYEQY
V: TRBV19; length: 12; J: TRBJ2-7; D: TRBD2; CDR3: ASRREGFENEQY
V: TRBV20-1; length: 10; J: TRBJ1-4; D: .; CDR3: SARRATEKLF
V: TRBV19; length: 14; J: .; D: .; CDR3: ASSIVTQAGYNEQF
V: TRBV6-6; length: 12; J: TRBJ1-1; D: .; CDR3: ASISARVGTEAF
V: TRBV2; length: 11; J: TRBJ1-1; D: .; CDR3: ASSDPKNTEAF
V: TRBV20-1; length: 10; J: TRBJ2-7; D: TRBD1; CDR3: SARGQAYEQY
V: TRBV5-8; length: 14; J: TRBJ1-5; D: .; CDR3: ASSLEMSRPNQPQH
V: TRBV3-1; length: 14; J: TRBJ1-1; D: .; CDR3: ASSQDAGGAYTEAF
V: TRBV2; length: 12; J: TRBJ1-2; D: .; CDR3: ASRLPLGTYGYT
V: TRBV19; length: 14; J: TRBJ1-5; D: .; CDR3: ASSIAFLNPNQPQH
V: TRBV25-1; length: 12; J: TRBJ1-4; D: .; CDR3: ASSDYNSLPKLF
V: TRBV14; length: 15; J: TRBJ2-2; D: TRBD2; CDR3: ASSHRLAGGMAGELF
V: TRBV7-9; length: 14; J: TRBJ2-3; D: TRBD1; CDR3: ASSLVVRGPTDTQY
V: TRBV13; length: 11; J: TRBJ1-2; D: .; CDR3: ASSFPGRYGYT
V: TRBV6-5; length: 12; J: TRBJ2-7; D: TRBD2; CDR3: ASSYPGRVREQY
V: TRBV6-1; length: 11; J: TRBJ2-6; D: TRBD1; CDR3: ASRWTGGNVLT
V: TRBV7-2; length: 12; J: TRBJ2-7; D: .; CDR3: ASSLDGRFYEQY
V: TRBV7-9; length: 12; J: TRBJ2-5; D: .; CDR3: ASSRRPFQETQY
V: TRBV9; length: 13; J: TRBJ2-7; D: TRBD2; CDR3: ASSPRTSGFYEQY
V: TRBV29-1; length: 13; J: TRBJ1-1; D: .; CDR3: SVKGSLSGPREAF
V: TRBV5-6; length: 11; J: TRBJ1-5; D: .; CDR3: ASNLGGGQPQH
V: TRBV6-1; length: 10; J: TRBJ2-5; D: .; CDR3: ASRGWEETQY
V: TRBV7-2; length: 15; J: TRBJ2-5; D: .; CDR3: ASSFGFTRVTQETQY
V: TRBV19; length: 14; J: TRBJ2-7; D: TRBD1; CDR3: ASSFLGQGETYEQY
V: TRBV24-1; length: 13; J: TRBJ2-5; D: TRBD1; CDR3: ATSDAQGIWETQY
V: TRBV28; length: 10; J: TRBJ1-4; D: .; CDR3: ASRTANEKLF
V: TRBV11-2; length: 13; J: TRBJ1-4; D: TRBD1; CDR3: ASSLRQGLQEKLF
V: TRBV7-2; length: 14; J: TRBJ2-5; D: TRBD1; CDR3: ASSLSDRGDWETQY
V: TRBV4-3; length: 14; J: TRBJ1-1; D: .; CDR3: ASSQMGRWVDTEAF
V: TRBV2; length: 13; J: TRBJ2-2; D: .; CDR3: ASSLAVTNTGELF
V: TRBV10-3; length: 12; J: TRBJ1-5; D: .; CDR3: AISGVVGNQPQH
V: TRBV7-9; length: 14; J: TRBJ2-5; D: TRBD2; CDR3: ASSWGLAGLGETQY
V: TRBV7-9; length: 12; J: TRBJ1-6; D: TRBD1; CDR3: ASSYPTGNSPLH
V: TRBV9; length: 13; J: TRBJ1-1; D: .; CDR3: ASSLLGRGYTEAF
V: TRBV10-3; length: 13; J: TRBJ1-1; D: TRBD1; CDR3: AISASDRGPSEAF
V: TRBV6-5; length: 11; J: TRBJ2-5; D: .; CDR3: ASSYGDGETQY
V: TRBV7-3; length: 13; J: TRBJ1-5; D: .; CDR3: ASSSRPRYTRPQH
V: TRBV3-1; length: 12; J: TRBJ2-7; D: TRBD1; CDR3: ASSQGTGGYEQY
V: TRBV28; length: 11; J: TRBJ1-1; D: .; CDR3: ASSLIGNTEAF
V: TRBV10-3; length: 11; J: TRBJ2-7; D: .; CDR3: AISESPRMPQY
V: TRBV2; length: 16; J: TRBJ2-7; D: TRBD2; CDR3: ASRPPLAGGPKGYEQY
V: TRBV24-1; length: 12; J: TRBJ1-1; D: .; CDR3: ATSANRDNTEAF
V: TRBV7-2; length: 13; J: TRBJ1-2; D: TRBD1; CDR3: ASSHPGQSSYGYT
V: TRBV6-5; length: 12; J: TRBJ1-1; D: .; CDR3: ASSYGGTRTEAF
V: TRBV11-2; length: 13; J: TRBJ2-5; D: TRBD2; CDR3: ASSEGLAGKETQY
V: TRBV5-1; length: 12; J: TRBJ1-6; D: .; CDR3: ASSLSADNSPLH
V: TRBV5-6; length: 11; J: TRBJ2-7; D: .; CDR3: ASSLALNYEQY
V: TRBV5-1; length: 13; J: TRBJ1-3; D: TRBD1; CDR3: ASSLTGEDGNTIY
V: TRBV11-2; length: 14; J: TRBJ1-4; D: .; CDR3: ASSLGSGTGNEKLF
V: TRBV10-1; length: 16; J: TRBJ2-1; D: TRBD2; CDR3: ASSERSSGGSSYNEQF
V: TRBV5-5; length: 13; J: TRBJ1-2; D: TRBD1; CDR3: ASSQGGVGNYGYT
V: TRBV3-1; length: 12; J: TRBJ1-5; D: .; CDR3: ASSQAPGNQPQH